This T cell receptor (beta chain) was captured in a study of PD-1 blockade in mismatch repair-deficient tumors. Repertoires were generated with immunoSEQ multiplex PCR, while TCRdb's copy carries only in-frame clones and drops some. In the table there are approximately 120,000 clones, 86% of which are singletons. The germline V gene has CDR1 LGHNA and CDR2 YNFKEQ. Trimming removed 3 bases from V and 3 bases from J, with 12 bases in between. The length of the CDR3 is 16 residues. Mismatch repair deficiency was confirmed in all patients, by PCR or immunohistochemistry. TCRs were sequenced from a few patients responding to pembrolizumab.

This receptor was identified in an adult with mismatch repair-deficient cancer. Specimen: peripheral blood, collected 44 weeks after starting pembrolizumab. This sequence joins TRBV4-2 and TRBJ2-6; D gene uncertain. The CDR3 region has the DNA TGTGCCAGCAGCCACGTAAATCCCGGTGGGGCCAACGTCCTGACTTTC. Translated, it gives CASSHVNPGGANVLTF.